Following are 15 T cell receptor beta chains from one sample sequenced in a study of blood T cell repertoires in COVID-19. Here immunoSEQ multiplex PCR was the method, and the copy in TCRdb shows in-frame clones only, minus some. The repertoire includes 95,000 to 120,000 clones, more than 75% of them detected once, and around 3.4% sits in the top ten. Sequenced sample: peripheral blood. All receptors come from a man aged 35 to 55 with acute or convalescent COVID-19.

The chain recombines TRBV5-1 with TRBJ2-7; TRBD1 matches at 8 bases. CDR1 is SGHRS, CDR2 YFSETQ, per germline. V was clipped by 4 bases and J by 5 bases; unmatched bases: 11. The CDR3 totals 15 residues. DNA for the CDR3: TGCGCCAGCAGCCCCACCACCGGACAGGGAAACGAGCAGTACTTC. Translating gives CASSPTTGQGNEQYF.

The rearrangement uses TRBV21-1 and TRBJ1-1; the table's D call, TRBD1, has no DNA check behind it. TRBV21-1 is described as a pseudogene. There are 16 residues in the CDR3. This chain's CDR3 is CASSKGPGHRNTEAFF. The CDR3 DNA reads TGTGCCAGCAGCAAAGGCCCAGGGCATAGGAACACTGAAGCTTTCTTT.

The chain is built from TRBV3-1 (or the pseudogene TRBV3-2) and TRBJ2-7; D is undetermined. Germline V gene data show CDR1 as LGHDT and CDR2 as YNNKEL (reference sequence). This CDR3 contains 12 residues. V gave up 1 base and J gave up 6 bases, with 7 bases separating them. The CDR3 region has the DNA TGTGCCAGCAGCCAAGGAGTTGGCGAGCAGTACTTC. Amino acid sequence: CASSQGVGEQYF.

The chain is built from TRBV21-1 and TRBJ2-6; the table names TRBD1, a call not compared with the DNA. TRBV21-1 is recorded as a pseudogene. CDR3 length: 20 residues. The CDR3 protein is CASSPSIPGTGVRGANVLTF. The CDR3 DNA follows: TGTGCCAGCAGCCCTTCCATCCCCGGGACAGGGGTGCGGGGGGCCAACGTCCTGACTTTC.

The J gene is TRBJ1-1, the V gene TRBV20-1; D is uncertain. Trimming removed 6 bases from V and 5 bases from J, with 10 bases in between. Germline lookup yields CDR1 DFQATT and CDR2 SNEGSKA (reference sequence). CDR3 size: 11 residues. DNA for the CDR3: TGCAGTGCACGAGGGAGGACTGAAGCTTTCTTT. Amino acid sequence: CSARGRTEAFF.

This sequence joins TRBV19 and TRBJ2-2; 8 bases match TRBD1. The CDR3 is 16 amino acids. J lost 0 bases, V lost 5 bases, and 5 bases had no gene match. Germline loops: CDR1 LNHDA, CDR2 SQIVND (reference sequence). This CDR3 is CASSPRGQANTGELFF. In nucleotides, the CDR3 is TGTGCCAGTAGTCCCCGGGGACAGGCGAACACCGGGGAGCTGTTTTTT.

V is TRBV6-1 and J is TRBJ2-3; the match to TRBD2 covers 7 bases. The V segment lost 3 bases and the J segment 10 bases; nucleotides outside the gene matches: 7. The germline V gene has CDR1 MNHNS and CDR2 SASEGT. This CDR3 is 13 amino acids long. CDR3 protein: CASSERTRRAQYF. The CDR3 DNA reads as TGTGCCAGCAGTGAGAGGACTAGGAGGGCGCAGTATTTT.

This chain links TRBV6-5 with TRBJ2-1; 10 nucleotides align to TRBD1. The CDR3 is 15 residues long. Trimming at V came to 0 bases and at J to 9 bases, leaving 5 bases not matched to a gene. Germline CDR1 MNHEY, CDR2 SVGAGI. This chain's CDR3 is CASSYSGQGPFEQFF. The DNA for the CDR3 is TGTGCCAGCAGTTACTCGGGACAGGGGCCCTTTGAGCAGTTCTTC.

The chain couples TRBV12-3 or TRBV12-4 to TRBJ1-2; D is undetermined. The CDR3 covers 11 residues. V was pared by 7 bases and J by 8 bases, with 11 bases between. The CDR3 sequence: CASINTGGYTF. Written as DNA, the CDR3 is TGTGCCAGCATTAATACCGGGGGCTACACCTTC.

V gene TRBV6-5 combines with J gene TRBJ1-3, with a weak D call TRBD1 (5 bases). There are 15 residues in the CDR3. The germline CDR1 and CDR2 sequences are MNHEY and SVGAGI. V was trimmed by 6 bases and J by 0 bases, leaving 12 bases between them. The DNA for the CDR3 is TGTGCCAGCAGCGAGGAGGGGCACTCTGGAAACACCATATATTTT. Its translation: CASSEEGHSGNTIYF.

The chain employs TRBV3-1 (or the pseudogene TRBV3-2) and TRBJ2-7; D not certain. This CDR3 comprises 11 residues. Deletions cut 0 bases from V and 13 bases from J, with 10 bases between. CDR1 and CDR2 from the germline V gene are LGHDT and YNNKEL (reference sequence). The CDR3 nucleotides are TGTGCCAGCAGCCAAGATACGGTTACTTACTTC. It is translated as CASSQDTVTYF.

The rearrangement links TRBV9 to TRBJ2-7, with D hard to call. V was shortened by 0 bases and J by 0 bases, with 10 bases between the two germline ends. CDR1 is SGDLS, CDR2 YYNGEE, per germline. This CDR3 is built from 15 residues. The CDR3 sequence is CASSVGQADSYEQYF. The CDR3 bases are TGTGCCAGCAGCGTAGGCCAGGCCGACTCCTACGAGCAGTACTTC.

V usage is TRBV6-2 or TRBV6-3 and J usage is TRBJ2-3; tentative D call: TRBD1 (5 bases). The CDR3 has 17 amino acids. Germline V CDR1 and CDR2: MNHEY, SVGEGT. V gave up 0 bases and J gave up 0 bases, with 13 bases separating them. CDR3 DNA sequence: TGTGCCAGCAGTTACTCGAGTAGGGGCTCCAGCACAGATACGCAGTATTTT. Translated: CASSYSSRGSSTDTQYF.

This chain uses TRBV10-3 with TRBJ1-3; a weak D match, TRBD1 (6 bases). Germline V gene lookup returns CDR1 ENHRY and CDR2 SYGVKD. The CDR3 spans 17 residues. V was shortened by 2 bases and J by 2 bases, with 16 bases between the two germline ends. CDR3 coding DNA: TGTGCCATCAGTGAGGGACCAGGGGATAGCACTGGAAACACCATATATTTT. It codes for CAISEGPGDSTGNTIYF.

CDR3 region: CATIWELSYEQYF. In nucleotides, the CDR3 is TGTGCCACCATATGGGAGCTTTCCTACGAGCAGTACTTC. V and J are TRBV24-1 and TRBJ2-7, with D tentatively TRBD2 (5 bases). Germline V gives CDR1 KGHDR, CDR2 SFDVKD. With 8 bases removed from V and 1 base from J, the gap between germline ends came to 11 bases. The CDR3 is 13 amino acids.